These 26 T cell receptor beta chains originate from one sample sequenced in a study of cytomegalovirus exposure and HLA in healthy donors. The PCR made use of 60 Vbeta and 13 Jbeta primers. Libraries were prepared by immunoSEQ multiplex PCR; TCRdb keeps only in-frame clonotypes and omits some of them. The table lists roughly 150,000 clones, roughly three quarters of them singletons. The sequenced material came from PBMCs. These receptor sequences come from a man aged 25-45 years in good health and CMV-seronegative.

The CDR3 sequence is CSAVTLAAPSYEQYF. CDR3 in DNA: TGCAGCGCTGTCACTTTAGCGGCCCCGTCCTACGAGCAGTACTTC. This chain uses TRBV29-1 with TRBJ2-7, with a tentative D call TRBD2 (6 bases). The CDR3 runs to 15 residues. Germline-derived CDR1 and CDR2 are SQVTM and ANQGSEA. The ends were cut back, 7 bases at V and 1 base at J, with 20 bases in the middle.

The chain is built from TRBV6-6 and TRBJ2-1; 9 bases match TRBD2. CDR1 and CDR2 (germline): MNHNY, SVGAGI (reference sequence). The CDR3 has 16 amino acids. V was pared by 1 base and J by 8 bases, with 9 bases of the junction left unmatched. For the CDR3, the DNA is TGTGCCAGCAGTTACTGGGGAGCGGGAGGTAGGGATGAGCAGTTCTTC. Translation: CASSYWGAGGRDEQFF.

The J gene is TRBJ1-5, the V gene TRBV5-7; no clear D. TRBV5-7 is an ORF for which the function is uncertain. The CDR3 length is 13 residues. The V end lost 2 bases, the J end lost 3 bases, and 6 bases lay between the germline ends. CDR3 sequence reads: CASSFPHNQPQHF. The CDR3 bases are TGTGCCAGCAGCTTCCCCCACAATCAGCCCCAGCATTTT.

This clone showed up just once. This sequence joins TRBV29-1 and TRBJ2-5; 7 bases align to TRBD1. Germline CDR1 reads SQVTM; CDR2 reads ANQGSEA. This CDR3 spans 15 amino acids. V shed 6 bases and J 4 bases; nucleotides not matched to a gene: 14. The CDR3 is CSVLPGTAAGETQYF. CDR3 coding DNA: TGCAGCGTACTCCCCGGGACAGCGGCCGGAGAGACCCAGTACTTC.

This clone was seen more than once but under ten times. This chain uses TRBV29-1 with TRBJ2-7; no clear D gene. This CDR3 contains 13 residues. V was clipped by 4 bases and J by 5 bases, with 15 bases between them. Per germline, CDR1 SQVTM and CDR2 ANQGSEA. The CDR3 bases are TGCAGCGTTGTTCTCTGGAGCGAGAACGAGCAGTACTTC. This translates into CSVVLWSENEQYF.

J is TRBJ2-7 and V is TRBV7-2; 9 bases match TRBD2. With V trimmed by 5 bases and J by 4 bases, 6 bases remained unmatched. Per germline, CDR1 SGHTA and CDR2 FQGNSA. The CDR3 length is 14 residues. The CDR3 DNA reads as TGTGCCAGCAGCGCGGGACTAGCAGGATACGAGCAGTACTTC. Its protein product is CASSAGLAGYEQYF.

The chain has TRBV27 and TRBJ2-6; 9 nucleotides match TRBD1. This CDR3 region has 20 residues. The junction had 16 bases not matched to a gene; V was cut back by 7 bases and J by 0 bases. Germline V gene sequence: CDR1 MNHEY, CDR2 SMNVEV (reference sequence). The CDR3 DNA is TGTGCCAGCAAGGGGCGAACAGGGGGCCCGAATGACTCTGGGGCCAACGTCCTGACTTTC. This encodes CASKGRTGGPNDSGANVLTF.

The chain carries TRBV7-9 and TRBJ1-4; TRBD1 matches at 10 bases. J lost 0 bases, V lost 4 bases, and 5 bases had no gene match. Germline CDR1 is SEHNR and CDR2 is FQNEAQ (reference sequence). The CDR3 contains 17 residues. CDR3 sequence reads: CASSWGTGDATNEKLFF. In nucleotides, the CDR3 is TGTGCCAGCAGCTGGGGGACAGGGGACGCAACTAATGAAAAACTGTTTTTT.

The chain links TRBV27 to TRBJ2-6; maybe TRBD1 (5 bases). The V gene lost 2 bases and the J gene lost 0 bases, with 8 bases spanning the gap. The CDR3 spans 16 residues. Germline values: CDR1 MNHEY, CDR2 SMNVEV (reference sequence). The CDR3: CASSLIGVSGANVLTF. CDR3 DNA sequence: TGTGCCAGCAGTTTAATAGGGGTCTCTGGGGCCAACGTCCTGACTTTC. Filled out from reference TRBV27 and TRBJ2-6, the complete variable domain reads EAQVTQNPRYLITVTGKKLTVTCSQNMNHEYMSWYRQDPGLGLRQIYYSMNVEVTDKGDVPEGYKVSRKEKRNFPLILESPSPNQTSLYFCASSLIGVSGANVLTFGAGSRLTVL.

The V call is TRBV30, the J call TRBJ1-1; 7 bases agree with TRBD1. Germline lookup yields CDR1 GTSNPN and CDR2 SVGIG (reference sequence). This CDR3 spans 13 amino acids. With V trimmed by 5 bases and J by 10 bases, 13 bases remained unmatched. CDR3 protein: CAWSLYRGEGAFF. The CDR3 nucleotides are TGTGCCTGGTCATTGTACAGGGGCGAAGGAGCTTTCTTT.

The V gene is TRBV6-1, the J gene TRBJ2-2; 10 bases fit TRBD1. Germline CDR1 is MNHNS and CDR2 is SASEGT. Losses at the gene ends were 4 bases for V and 2 bases for J; bases not matched to a gene: 4. The CDR3 runs to 16 residues. DNA of the CDR3: TGTGCCAGCAGTGGACAGGGGGCGGGAAACACCGGGGAGCTGTTTTTT. Translating gives CASSGQGAGNTGELFF.

The chain joins TRBV7-2 to TRBJ2-7, with D possibly matching TRBD1 (5 bases). Germline-derived CDR1 and CDR2 are SGHTA and FQGNSA. The CDR3 has 14 amino acids. Trimming cost V 4 bases and J 4 bases, with 14 bases left between them. CDR3 sequence reads: CASSSEQGTYEQYF. The DNA for the CDR3 is TGTGCCAGCAGCTCCGAGCAGGGTACATACGAGCAGTACTTC.

This chain joins TRBV28 and TRBJ2-6; 7 bases are a match to TRBD2. CDR3 length: 15 residues. The germline CDR1 and CDR2 sequences are MDHEN and SYDVKM. J lost 2 bases, V lost 2 bases, and 0 bases had no gene match. The CDR3, as DNA: TGTGCCAGCAGTTTAAGCGGGGCTGGGGCCAACGTCCTGACTTTC. Amino acids: CASSLSGAGANVLTF. The full variable domain, with the rest looked up from reference TRBV28 and TRBJ2-6, is DVKVTQSSRYLVKRTGEKVFLECVQDMDHENMFWYRQDPGLGLRLIYFSYDVKMKEKGDIPEGYSVSREKKERFSLILESASTNQTSMYLCASSLSGAGANVLTFGAGSRLTVL.

The V gene is TRBV6-5, the J gene TRBJ1-2; 11 bases are shared with TRBD1. V dropped 6 bases and J dropped 8; count of bases not matched to a gene: 8. The CDR3 totals 14 residues. Germline V gene data show CDR1 as MNHEY and CDR2 as SVGAGI. The CDR3 DNA reads as TGTGCCAGCAGCCTCCAGGGACAGGGGGTCGGCTACACCTTC. Its translation: CASSLQGQGVGYTF.

This clone was detected only a few times. The chain recombines TRBV23-1 with TRBJ1-3; the D is unclear. TRBV23-1 is placed among ORFs of uncertain function. V lost 8 bases and J 0 bases, leaving 14 bases between the germline ends. The CDR3 totals 15 residues. For the CDR3, the DNA is TGCGCCAGCCTCCGGGTTGACTTCTCTGGAAACACCATATATTTT. Protein sequence: CASLRVDFSGNTIYF.

V is TRBV28 and J is TRBJ1-3; a possible D gene is TRBD1 (5 bases). There are 15 residues in the CDR3. Trimming removed 6 bases from V and 7 bases from J, with 19 bases in between. CDR1 MDHEN and CDR2 SYDVKM come from the germline V gene. The DNA for the CDR3 is TGTGCCAGCAGGGAGAGTTGGACCCAGGGCAACACCATATATTTT. This codes for CASRESWTQGNTIYF. The complete variable domain, with remaining parts taken from reference TRBV28 and TRBJ1-3, reads DVKVTQSSRYLVKRTGEKVFLECVQDMDHENMFWYRQDPGLGLRLIYFSYDVKMKEKGDIPEGYSVSREKKERFSLILESASTNQTSMYLCASRESWTQGNTIYFGEGSWLTVV.

The V and J genes are TRBV27 and TRBJ2-7, with TRBD2 matching over 7 bases. V was pared by 5 bases and J by 5 bases, with 12 bases of the junction left unmatched. The CDR3 contains 15 residues. In germline, CDR1 is MNHEY, CDR2 SMNVEV (reference sequence). The CDR3 sequence is CASSRIQGGPHEQYF. DNA of the CDR3: TGTGCCAGCAGTCGCATTCAGGGAGGGCCCCACGAGCAGTACTTC.

V and J are TRBV6-5 and TRBJ1-3; 10 bases fit TRBD1. This CDR3 spans 15 amino acids. J gave up 3 bases and V 7 bases, and 6 bases lay outside the gene matches. CDR1 and CDR2 from the germline V gene are MNHEY and SVGAGI. This chain's CDR3 is CASKPGTGVGNTIYF. The CDR3, as DNA: TGTGCCAGCAAACCCGGGACAGGGGTTGGAAACACCATATATTTT.

The CDR3 spells CASSSQQGAIAGYTF. The CDR3 DNA reads TGTGCCAGCAGCTCACAACAGGGGGCGATCGCAGGCTACACCTTC. The rearrangement links TRBV11-2 to TRBJ1-2, with 9 bases lining up with TRBD1. CDR3 length equals 15 residues. Germline CDR1 reads SGHAT; CDR2 reads FQNNGV. V shed 4 bases and J 8 bases; nucleotides not matched to a gene: 11.

The rearrangement joins TRBV11-2 to TRBJ2-1; 10 nucleotides line up with TRBD2. The germline V gene has CDR1 SGHAT and CDR2 FQNNGV. The length of the CDR3 is 16 residues. With 4 bases clipped from V and 7 bases from J, the junction kept 10 bases outside the gene matches. The CDR3 sequence is CASSSPGTSVRNEQFF. DNA of the CDR3: TGTGCCAGCAGCTCGCCCGGGACTAGCGTAAGGAATGAGCAGTTCTTC.

As concerns this clone: Compared with germline, one end of the junction differs, possibly owing to a read error. The chain joins TRBV13 to TRBJ1-2; the match to TRBD1 covers 9 bases. The CDR3 is 12 amino acids. Germline V gene lookup returns CDR1 PRHDT and CDR2 FYEKMQ (reference sequence). The CDR3 sequence: CASTQRTGAPLF. CDR3 nucleotides: TGTGCCAGCACCCAACGGACAGGGGCCCCACTCTTC.

This rearrangement joins TRBV11-2 to TRBJ2-5; the match to TRBD1 covers 7 bases. The V gene end was trimmed by 3 bases and the J gene end by 5 bases; junction bases not matched to a gene: 9. The length of the CDR3 is 15 residues. CDR1 is SGHAT, CDR2 FQNNGV, per germline. The CDR3 DNA sequence: TGTGCCAGCAGCTTGATGCACAGGGGAAGTGAGACCCAGTACTTC. Its translation is CASSLMHRGSETQYF.

This clone has only a few counts. CDR3 DNA: TGTGCCAGCAGCTTAGTGGCGGTATACGAGCAGTACTTC. Its protein is CASSLVAVYEQYF. The V and J genes are TRBV7-8 and TRBJ2-7; no clear D. Germline V lookup: CDR1 SGHVS, CDR2 FQNEAQ. Trimming stripped 1 base from V and 4 bases from J, with 8 bases between. CDR3 length: 13 residues.

CDR3 sequence (DNA): TGTGCCAGCAGCCCGGTCAGGGGTTCTGGGGAGCTGTTTTTT. Encoded protein: CASSPVRGSGELFF. The J gene is TRBJ2-2, the V gene TRBV6-1; perhaps TRBD1 as D (6 bases). From germline, CDR1 is MNHNS and CDR2 SASEGT. V was trimmed by 6 bases and J by 8 bases, leaving 16 bases between them. The CDR3 runs to 14 residues.

The rearrangement joins TRBV28 to TRBJ1-2; 7 bases fit TRBD1. V was pared by 6 bases and J by 4 bases, with 5 bases of the junction left unmatched. The CDR3 extends over 13 amino acids. In germline, CDR1 is MDHEN, CDR2 SYDVKM. CDR3 sequence: CASSLGQAYGYTF. Written as DNA, the CDR3 is TGTGCCAGCAGCCTAGGACAGGCCTATGGCTACACCTTC.

The chain links TRBV18 to TRBJ2-5, with TRBD1 as a possible D gene (6 bases). Matching the DNA end better, TRBJ2-7 makes the J call doubtful. Germline-derived CDR1 and CDR2 are KGHSH and LQKENI. The CDR3 is made up of 13 amino acids. In nucleotides, the CDR3 is TGTGCCAGCTCATCGACAGGCTGGGACGAGCAGTACTTC. This translates into CASSSTGWDEQYF.